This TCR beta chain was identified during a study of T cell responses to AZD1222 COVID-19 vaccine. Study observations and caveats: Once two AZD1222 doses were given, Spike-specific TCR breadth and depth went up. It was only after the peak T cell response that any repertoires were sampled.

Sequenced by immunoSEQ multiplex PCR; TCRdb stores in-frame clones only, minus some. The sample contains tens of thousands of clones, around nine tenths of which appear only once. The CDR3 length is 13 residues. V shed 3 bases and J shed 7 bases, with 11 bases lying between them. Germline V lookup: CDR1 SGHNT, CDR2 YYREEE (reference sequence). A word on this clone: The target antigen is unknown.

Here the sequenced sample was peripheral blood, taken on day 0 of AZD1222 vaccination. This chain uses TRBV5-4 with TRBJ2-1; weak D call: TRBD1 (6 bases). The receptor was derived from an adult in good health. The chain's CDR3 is CASSYKTGNEQFF. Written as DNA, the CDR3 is TGTGCCAGCAGCTATAAAACAGGGAATGAGCAGTTCTTC.